Below, 19 T cell receptor beta chains from the same sample are listed, as sequenced in a study of cytomegalovirus exposure and HLA in healthy donors. PCR amplification relied on 60 Vbeta primers (plus 13 Jbeta primers). Clones were sequenced by immunoSEQ multiplex PCR, and TCRdb holds only the in-frame ones, with some missing. The sample has about 250,000 clones; around 80% are singletons. Sequenced input: PBMCs. These TCRs come from a boy under 18 in good health and CMV-seronegative.

This clone was seen more than once but under ten times. The chain combines TRBV12-5 with TRBJ1-2, with D perhaps matching TRBD1 (6 bases). V lost 0 bases and J 1 base, leaving 18 bases between the germline ends. Germline V lookup: CDR1 LGHNT, CDR2 FRNRAP. The CDR3 runs to 18 residues. CDR3 sequence (DNA): TGTGCTAGTGGTTTGGTACTTATTCCCGGGACAATTAACTATGGCTACACCTTC. Amino acids: CASGLVLIPGTINYGYTF.

The rearrangement links TRBV7-2 to TRBJ2-1; maybe TRBD2 (5 bases). From germline, CDR1 is SGHTA and CDR2 FQGNSA. The CDR3 is made up of 14 amino acids. V lost 1 base to trimming and J lost 9 bases, with 13 bases between them. The CDR3 loop is CASSLVVNRGEQFF. CDR3 in DNA: TGTGCCAGCAGCTTAGTGGTAAATCGGGGTGAGCAGTTCTTC.

This sequence joins TRBV5-5 and TRBJ2-7, with TRBD1 matching 8 bases. Germline V gene lookup returns CDR1 SGHKS and CDR2 YYEKEE (reference sequence). J gave up 0 bases and V 5 bases, and 4 bases lay outside the gene matches. The CDR3 consists of 14 residues. CDR3 nucleotides: TGTGCCAGCAGTACCGGGACAGGCTCCTACGAGCAGTACTTC. Protein sequence: CASSTGTGSYEQYF.

The gene calls are TRBV11-2 and TRBJ1-2; D may be TRBD1 (5 bases). The CDR3 is 14 residues long. Germline CDR1 is SGHAT and CDR2 is FQNNGV. V dropped 1 base and J dropped 5 bases, with 11 bases sitting between them. The CDR3 is CASSLVEGRYGYTF. The CDR3, as DNA: TGTGCCAGCAGCTTAGTGGAGGGGAGGTATGGCTACACCTTC.

This chain uses TRBV10-1 with TRBJ1-4; D might be TRBD1 (5 bases). The V and J ends lost 0 bases and 0 bases respectively, with 11 bases between them. Germline V CDR1 and CDR2: WNHNN, SYGVQD (reference sequence). The CDR3 is made up of 17 amino acids. The CDR3 sequence is CASSESWGGTTNEKLFF. DNA of the CDR3: TGCGCCAGCAGTGAGTCGTGGGGGGGAACAACTAATGAAAAACTGTTTTTT.

This clone was detected once. The chain uses TRBV19 and TRBJ1-2, with TRBD1 matching 9 bases. This CDR3 is 15 amino acids long. V was pared by 3 bases and J by 4 bases, with 6 bases of the junction left unmatched. Germline lookup yields CDR1 LNHDA and CDR2 SQIVND (reference sequence). CDR3 residues: CASSITGGQGYGYTF. Written as DNA, the CDR3 is TGTGCCAGTAGTATCACAGGGGGACAGGGCTATGGCTACACCTTC.

This sequence joins TRBV19 and TRBJ1-1; D gene unclear. CDR3 length: 16 residues. Trimming took off 3 bases at V and 0 bases at J, with 14 bases between the two ends. CDR1 LNHDA and CDR2 SQIVND come from the germline V gene (reference sequence). In DNA, the CDR3 is TGTGCCAGTAGTATCTTCCTCGAATCGGTGAACACTGAAGCTTTCTTT. Translating it yields CASSIFLESVNTEAFF.

The chain carries TRBV4-1 and TRBJ2-7; TRBD2 might be the D (6 bases). This CDR3 spans 17 amino acids. V lost 1 base to trimming and J lost 1 base, with 17 bases between them. Germline V gene lookup returns CDR1 MGHRA and CDR2 YSYEKL. CDR3: CASSQAGVGQDSYEQYF. The CDR3 DNA reads as TGCGCCAGCAGCCAAGCGGGGGTGGGGCAGGATTCCTACGAGCAGTACTTC.

This chain's CDR3 is CASSPRISPRVEQFF. The CDR3 DNA sequence: TGTGCCAGCAGCCCCCGGATTAGTCCCCGGGTTGAGCAGTTCTTC. This chain joins TRBV7-9 and TRBJ2-1; D not certain. The V end was cut by 5 bases, the J end by 9 bases, with 20 bases between. The CDR3 length is 15 residues. CDR1 and CDR2 from the germline V gene are SEHNR and FQNEAQ (reference sequence).

The chain has TRBV2 and TRBJ2-5; the match to TRBD1 covers 11 bases. This CDR3 has 14 amino acids. Germline V gene data show CDR1 as SNHLY and CDR2 as FYNNEI. Unmatched junction bases numbered 0, after V lost 1 base and J lost 5 bases. The CDR3 loop reads CASSEGTGGETQYF. The CDR3 DNA reads as TGTGCCAGCAGTGAAGGGACAGGGGGCGAGACCCAGTACTTC.

The rearrangement uses TRBV29-1 and TRBJ2-1; D call uncertain. CDR1 and CDR2 from the germline V gene are SQVTM and ANQGSEA. V was shortened by 6 bases and J by 6 bases, with 18 bases between the two germline ends. There are 14 residues in the CDR3. This chain's CDR3 is CSVVDFLPGNEQFF. The CDR3 nucleotides read TGCAGCGTCGTCGACTTCCTACCCGGCAATGAGCAGTTCTTC.

V gene TRBV6-5 combines with J gene TRBJ2-7; 9 bases map to TRBD1. CDR1 is MNHEY and CDR2 is SVGAGI in the germline V gene. J gave up 2 bases and V 6 bases, and 8 bases lay outside the gene matches. CDR3 length: 15 amino acids. CDR3 loop: CASSKDRGPTYEQYF. CDR3 coding DNA: TGTGCCAGCAGCAAGGACAGGGGACCCACCTACGAGCAGTACTTC.

The V call is TRBV4-1, the J call TRBJ1-2; 7 bases are shared with TRBD1. The germline V gene encodes CDR1 MGHRA and CDR2 YSYEKL. The CDR3 spans 15 residues. The junction had 5 bases not matched to a gene; V was cut back by 0 bases and J by 4 bases. CDR3 bases: TGCGCCAGCAGCCAAGATGGGACAGCCTTCTATGGCTACACCTTC. It encodes CASSQDGTAFYGYTF.

The genes are TRBV2 and TRBJ1-1, with D uncertain. CDR3 length equals 13 residues. CDR1 SNHLY and CDR2 FYNNEI come from the germline V gene. Trimming removed 5 bases at V and 2 bases at J, with 9 bases between. The CDR3 coding sequence is TGTGCCAGCAGTAGGGAGACAAACACTGAAGCTTTCTTT. Translated, it gives CASSRETNTEAFF.

This clone was counted between two and nine times. This chain connects TRBV5-6 to TRBJ1-4; TRBD1 matches at 8 bases. Trimming at V came to 0 bases and at J to 5 bases, leaving 9 bases not matched to a gene. This CDR3 is 17 amino acids long. Germline CDR1 and CDR2: SGHDT and YYEEEE. The CDR3 DNA reads as TGTGCCAGCAGCTTGGTTGGGGGACAGGTCCTAAATGAAAAACTGTTTTTT. It is translated as CASSLVGGQVLNEKLFF.

This clone appeared a few times. This sequence joins TRBV4-1 and TRBJ2-5; 14 bases align to TRBD2. Germline-derived CDR1 and CDR2 are MGHRA and YSYEKL. Germline trimming cut 2 bases from V and 4 bases from J; bases unmatched to any gene: 12. The length of the CDR3 is 19 residues. This chain's CDR3 is CASSQRLAGGPGLRETQYF. In nucleotides, the CDR3 is TGCGCCAGCAGCCAAAGACTAGCGGGGGGGCCGGGCTTACGAGAGACCCAGTACTTC.

The V call is TRBV5-1, the J call TRBJ1-1; 7 bases agree with TRBD1. J gave up 3 bases and V 2 bases, and 7 bases lay outside the gene matches. In germline, CDR1 is SGHRS, CDR2 YFSETQ. The CDR3 is made up of 15 amino acids. Written as DNA, the CDR3 is TGCGCCAGCAGCTTCGCAGGGGGTTGGGACACTGAAGCTTTCTTT. Its translation is CASSFAGGWDTEAFF.

The J gene is TRBJ2-7, the V gene TRBV19; TRBD1 might be the D (6 bases). The ends were cut back, 3 bases at V and 3 bases at J, with 12 bases in the middle. Germline V lookup: CDR1 LNHDA, CDR2 SQIVND (reference sequence). The CDR3 runs 14 residues. The DNA for the CDR3 is TGTGCCAGTAGTATTGAAGGGGGATTCTACGAGCAGTACTTC. It encodes CASSIEGGFYEQYF.

This clone was detected once. The V gene is TRBV11-2, the J gene TRBJ2-6, with 7 bases fitting TRBD1. This CDR3 region has 15 residues. After removal of 3 bases from V and 1 base from J, the junction contained 0 bases not matched to a gene. In germline, CDR1 is SGHAT, CDR2 FQNNGV. The CDR3 nucleotides are TGTGCCAGCAGCTTCAGGGGGTCTGGGGCCAACGTCCTGACTTTC. Translated: CASSFRGSGANVLTF. The whole variable domain, remainder taken from reference TRBV11-2 and TRBJ2-6, is EAGVAQSPRYKIIEKRQSVAFWCNPISGHATLYWYQQILGQGPKLLIQFQNNGVVDDSQLPKDRFSAERLKGVDSTLKIQPAKLEDSAVYLCASSFRGSGANVLTFGAGSRLTVL.